This TCR beta chain was sequenced in a study of blood T cell repertoires in COVID-19. In the original workflow: Nucleated cell number was recorded as an estimate derived from reference gene primer amplification. Sequenced by immunoSEQ multiplex PCR; TCRdb stores in-frame clones only, minus some. For V, J and clone size, that table is used; D and trimming come from the DNA. This sample has some 220,000 clones; approximately 85% occur once, and the top ten carry more than 2%. This CDR3 contains 13 residues. Germline CDR1 LNHDA, CDR2 SQIVND (reference sequence). Trimming took off 5 bases at V and 2 bases at J, with 10 bases between the two ends.

The sequence came from a woman in her seventies with COVID-19, enrolled during active disease. The sample consisted of peripheral blood. The rearrangement joins TRBV19 to TRBJ2-7; D possibly corresponds to TRBD2 (5 bases). CDR3 residues: CASSLPGTYEQYF. For the CDR3, the DNA is TGTGCCAGTAGTCTTCCCGGGACCTACGAGCAGTACTTC.